This T cell receptor (beta chain) is drawn from a study of blood T cell repertoires in COVID-19. In the original workflow: Cell counts per sample came from amplifying reference gene primers. The repertoire was sequenced with immunoSEQ multiplex PCR; TCRdb's copy has only in-frame clones and lacks some. D and trimming were read from the DNA, whereas the V and J calls and clone size are those reported in that table. Of some 120,000 clones detected, less than 85% appear once; the ten largest clones hold more than 10%. This clone has more than one count but fewer than ten. Trimming took 1 base from V and 2 from J; bases not matched to a gene: 9. Germline CDR1 reads SGHTA; CDR2 reads FQGNSA. This CDR3 spans 18 amino acids.

The V call is TRBV7-2, the J call TRBJ2-3; 10 positions match TRBD2. The sample comprised peripheral blood. The TCR was taken from a woman aged 55-70 years with acute or convalescent COVID-19. CDR3 loop: CASSLDHLTSGVTDTQYF. The CDR3 bases are TGTGCCAGCAGCTTAGATCACCTAACTAGCGGGGTCACAGATACGCAGTATTTT.